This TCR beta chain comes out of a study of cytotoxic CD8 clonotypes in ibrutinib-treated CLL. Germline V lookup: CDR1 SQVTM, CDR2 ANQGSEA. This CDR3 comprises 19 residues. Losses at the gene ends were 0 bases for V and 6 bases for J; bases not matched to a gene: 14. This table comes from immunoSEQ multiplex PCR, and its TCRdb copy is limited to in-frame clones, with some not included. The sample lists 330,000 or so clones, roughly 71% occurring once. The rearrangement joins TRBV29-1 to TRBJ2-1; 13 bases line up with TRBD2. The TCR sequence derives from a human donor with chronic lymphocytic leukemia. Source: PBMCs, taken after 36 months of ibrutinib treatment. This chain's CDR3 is CSVEDWGKGRLAGGNEQFF. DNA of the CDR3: TGCAGCGTTGAAGATTGGGGTAAGGGGCGACTAGCGGGAGGCAATGAGCAGTTCTTC.